These T cell receptor beta chains were read from a single sample in a study of neurological immune-mediated disorders. TCRdb called the 5' RACE reads again in MiXCR, with one record for every CDR3 protein. The table has approximately 20,000 distinct CDR3 sequences, about 2.8% seen once. Sequenced material: PBMCs. Receptors originate from a woman younger than 30 with multiple sclerosis. CDR3s include the opening cysteine and the closing phenylalanine or tryptophan. Fields, in order: D gene, clone size, J gene, V gene, CDR3 protein, CDR3 DNA. A D gene is named only where the DNA matches it firmly. Clone size appears in some rows only: once, few, many, or a class for an expanded clone.

d_gene: -
abundance: many
j_gene: TRBJ2-7
v_gene: TRBV20-1
CDR3aa: CSARDGRYEQYF
CDR3nt: TGCAGTGCTAGAGATGGGAGATACGAGCAGTACTTC

d_gene: TRBD1
abundance: many
j_gene: TRBJ1-1
v_gene: TRBV7-9
CDR3aa: CASSLEGQGSEAFF
CDR3nt: TGTGCCAGCAGCTTAGAGGGACAGGGGTCTGAAGCTTTCTTT

d_gene: TRBD1
abundance: many
j_gene: TRBJ1-1
v_gene: TRBV5-1
CDR3aa: CASGRDRGNTEAFF
CDR3nt: TGCGCCAGCGGACGAGACAGGGGAAACACTGAAGCTTTCTTT

d_gene: -
abundance: many
j_gene: TRBJ2-7
v_gene: TRBV28
CDR3aa: CASSISGGNYEQYF
CDR3nt: TGTGCCAGCAGTATTAGCGGAGGGAACTACGAGCAGTACTTC

d_gene: -
abundance: many
j_gene: TRBJ1-2
v_gene: TRBV7-2
CDR3aa: CASSLAGRGYTF
CDR3nt: TGTGCCAGCAGCTTAGCGGGCCGCGGCTACACCTTC

d_gene: -
abundance: many
j_gene: TRBJ1-1
v_gene: TRBV5-6
CDR3aa: CASSLAFQSNTEAFF
CDR3nt: TGTGCCAGCAGCTTGGCCTTTCAGTCGAACACTGAAGCTTTCTTT

d_gene: -
abundance: many
j_gene: TRBJ1-1
v_gene: TRBV7-9
CDR3aa: CASSLEPNPEAFF
CDR3nt: TGTGCCAGCAGCTTAGAACCGAACCCTGAAGCTTTCTTT

d_gene: TRBD1
abundance: many
j_gene: TRBJ2-7
v_gene: TRBV10-3
CDR3aa: CAIRETGDSSYEQYF
CDR3nt: TGTGCCATCAGAGAGACAGGGGATTCCTCCTACGAGCAGTACTTC

d_gene: -
abundance: many
j_gene: TRBJ2-1
v_gene: TRBV5-1
CDR3aa: CASSRTRNEQFF
CDR3nt: TGCGCCAGCAGCAGGACTCGGAATGAGCAGTTCTTC

d_gene: -
abundance: many
j_gene: TRBJ1-1
v_gene: TRBV20-1
CDR3aa: CSASSGIEAFF
CDR3nt: TGCAGTGCTAGCTCGGGGATAGAAGCTTTCTTT

d_gene: TRBD1
abundance: many
j_gene: TRBJ2-1
v_gene: TRBV7-6
CDR3aa: CASSRGQGANEQFF
CDR3nt: TGTGCCAGCAGCAGAGGACAGGGGGCCAATGAGCAGTTCTTC

d_gene: -
abundance: -
j_gene: TRBJ2-5
v_gene: TRBV10-3
CDR3aa: CAIRTRYRGWGTQYF
CDR3nt: TGTGCCATCAGGACACGGTATCGGGGCTGGGGGACCCAGTACTTC

d_gene: -
abundance: many
j_gene: TRBJ2-3
v_gene: TRBV7-3
CDR3aa: CASSLKPLVHTDTQYF
CDR3nt: TGTGCCAGCAGCTTAAAGCCACTAGTCCACACAGATACGCAGTATTTT

d_gene: -
abundance: many
j_gene: TRBJ1-2
v_gene: TRBV12-3/TRBV12-4
CDR3aa: CASSFTRSGYTF
CDR3nt: TGTGCCAGCAGTTTTACTCGGTCTGGCTACACCTTC

d_gene: TRBD1
abundance: medium-sized
j_gene: TRBJ1-2
v_gene: TRBV12-3/TRBV12-4
CDR3aa: CASSLAGTGFDGYTF
CDR3nt: TGTGCCAGCAGTTTAGCGGGGACAGGATTCGATGGCTACACCTTC

d_gene: -
abundance: -
j_gene: TRBJ2-2
v_gene: TRBV9
CDR3aa: CASSPGPGSLFF
CDR3nt: TGTGCCAGCAGCCCGGGCCCAGGTTCGCTGTTTTTT

d_gene: TRBD2
abundance: many
j_gene: TRBJ2-7
v_gene: TRBV20-1
CDR3aa: CSARVGSGDYEQYF
CDR3nt: TGCAGTGCTAGAGTGGGTAGCGGGGACTACGAGCAGTACTTC

d_gene: TRBD1
abundance: many
j_gene: TRBJ1-1
v_gene: TRBV5-6
CDR3aa: CASSGGDRGKTEAFF
CDR3nt: TGTGCCAGCAGCGGTGGGGACAGGGGGAAAACTGAAGCTTTCTTT

d_gene: -
abundance: many
j_gene: TRBJ2-3
v_gene: TRBV12-3/TRBV12-4
CDR3aa: CASSSTDTQYF
CDR3nt: TGTGCCAGCAGTTCCACAGATACGCAGTATTTT

d_gene: -
abundance: many
j_gene: TRBJ2-1
v_gene: TRBV5-1
CDR3aa: CASSPPPTVGNEQFF
CDR3nt: TGCGCCAGCAGCCCCCCACCGACAGTTGGAAATGAGCAGTTCTTC

d_gene: TRBD1
abundance: many
j_gene: TRBJ2-5
v_gene: TRBV24-1
CDR3aa: CATSDLPGTGETQYF
CDR3nt: TGTGCCACCAGTGATCTACCCGGGACAGGGGAGACCCAGTACTTC

d_gene: -
abundance: many
j_gene: TRBJ1-3
v_gene: TRBV12-3/TRBV12-4
CDR3aa: CASSTSGNTIYF
CDR3nt: TGTGCCAGCAGTACCTCTGGAAACACCATATATTTT

d_gene: -
abundance: many
j_gene: TRBJ2-5
v_gene: TRBV20-1
CDR3aa: CSASRNSGLGETQYF
CDR3nt: TGCAGTGCTAGTCGAAATAGCGGACTGGGAGAGACCCAGTACTTC

d_gene: -
abundance: many
j_gene: TRBJ2-2
v_gene: TRBV6-2/TRBV6-3
CDR3aa: CASRLAGSTGELFF
CDR3nt: TGTGCCAGCAGGCTCGCAGGGAGCACCGGGGAGCTGTTTTTT

d_gene: -
abundance: many
j_gene: TRBJ1-1
v_gene: TRBV20-1
CDR3aa: CSAPAGWDMNTEAFF
CDR3nt: TGCAGTGCGCCGGCGGGGTGGGATATGAACACTGAAGCTTTCTTT

d_gene: TRBD1
abundance: many
j_gene: TRBJ2-2
v_gene: TRBV20-1
CDR3aa: CSARGGQSNTGELFF
CDR3nt: TGCAGTGCCCGAGGGGGACAGTCGAACACCGGGGAGCTGTTTTTT

d_gene: -
abundance: many
j_gene: TRBJ1-5
v_gene: TRBV7-8
CDR3aa: CASSFGRSYQPQHF
CDR3nt: TGTGCCAGCAGCTTCGGCCGAAGTTATCAGCCCCAGCATTTT

d_gene: TRBD2
abundance: many
j_gene: TRBJ2-1
v_gene: TRBV20-1
CDR3aa: CSARRIGSGASSYNEQFF
CDR3nt: TGCAGTGCTAGACGAATCGGTAGCGGGGCAAGCTCCTACAATGAGCAGTTCTTC

d_gene: -
abundance: many
j_gene: TRBJ2-3
v_gene: TRBV28
CDR3aa: CASSPPGGAGFGTQYF
CDR3nt: TGTGCCAGCAGTCCTCCCGGCGGGGCGGGGTTTGGTACGCAGTATTTT

d_gene: TRBD1
abundance: few
j_gene: TRBJ2-3
v_gene: TRBV19
CDR3aa: CASRDRGASTDTQYF
CDR3nt: TGTGCCAGCCGGGACAGGGGTGCGAGCACAGATACGCAGTATTTT

d_gene: TRBD1
abundance: many
j_gene: TRBJ1-6
v_gene: TRBV20-1
CDR3aa: CSANRDRGYNSPLHF
CDR3nt: TGCAGTGCCAACCGGGACAGGGGCTATAATTCACCCCTCCACTTT

d_gene: -
abundance: many
j_gene: TRBJ2-1
v_gene: TRBV20-1
CDR3aa: CSARIGNEQFF
CDR3nt: TGCAGTGCTAGGATAGGCAATGAGCAGTTCTTC

d_gene: TRBD1
abundance: many
j_gene: TRBJ2-7
v_gene: TRBV10-2
CDR3aa: CASRQTGQSYEQYF
CDR3nt: TGCGCCAGCAGACAGACAGGGCAGAGCTACGAGCAGTACTTC

d_gene: -
abundance: many
j_gene: TRBJ2-1
v_gene: TRBV20-1
CDR3aa: CSARKREWDNEQFF
CDR3nt: TGCAGTGCTAGAAAACGGGAGTGGGACAATGAGCAGTTCTTC

d_gene: -
abundance: -
j_gene: TRBJ2-1
v_gene: TRBV5-1
CDR3aa: CASSRGERDNEQFF
CDR3nt: TGCGCCAGCAGCAGGGGGGAAAGAGACAATGAGCAGTTCTTC

d_gene: -
abundance: many
j_gene: TRBJ2-1
v_gene: TRBV20-1
CDR3aa: CSAGHNEQFF
CDR3nt: TGCAGTGCGGGACACAATGAGCAGTTCTTC

d_gene: TRBD2
abundance: many
j_gene: TRBJ2-5
v_gene: TRBV20-1
CDR3aa: CSARAPGLAGRETQYF
CDR3nt: TGCAGTGCTAGAGCACCCGGACTAGCGGGTAGAGAGACCCAGTACTTC

d_gene: -
abundance: many
j_gene: TRBJ2-1
v_gene: TRBV20-1
CDR3aa: CSASRGGNEQFF
CDR3nt: TGCAGTGCTAGCAGGGGTGGGAATGAGCAGTTCTTC

d_gene: -
abundance: many
j_gene: TRBJ2-7
v_gene: TRBV7-6
CDR3aa: CASSLGDAEQYF
CDR3nt: TGTGCCAGCAGCTTAGGGGACGCCGAGCAGTACTTC

d_gene: TRBD2
abundance: many
j_gene: TRBJ2-5
v_gene: TRBV20-1
CDR3aa: CSARDFSGTSGRTQQETQYF
CDR3nt: TGCAGTGCTAGAGATTTTTCCGGGACTAGCGGGCGGACACAACAAGAGACCCAGTACTTC

d_gene: TRBD1
abundance: many
j_gene: TRBJ2-1
v_gene: TRBV5-1
CDR3aa: CASGRILGQGYEQFF
CDR3nt: TGCGCCAGCGGCCGAATACTCGGACAGGGCTATGAGCAGTTCTTC

d_gene: -
abundance: many
j_gene: TRBJ1-1
v_gene: TRBV28
CDR3aa: CASSFQMGSATEAFF
CDR3nt: TGTGCCAGCAGTTTCCAGATGGGATCTGCCACTGAAGCTTTCTTT

d_gene: TRBD2
abundance: many
j_gene: TRBJ2-3
v_gene: TRBV20-1
CDR3aa: CSAPWTSGTRYHTQYF
CDR3nt: TGCAGTGCTCCATGGACTAGCGGGACCCGCTATCATACGCAGTATTTT

d_gene: TRBD2
abundance: few
j_gene: TRBJ2-1
v_gene: TRBV20-1
CDR3aa: CSARDLLAGDEQFF
CDR3nt: TGCAGTGCTAGAGATCTGCTAGCGGGAGATGAGCAGTTCTTC

d_gene: TRBD1
abundance: many
j_gene: TRBJ2-5
v_gene: TRBV5-6
CDR3aa: CASSFGTAKETQYF
CDR3nt: TGTGCCAGCAGCTTCGGGACAGCAAAAGAGACCCAGTACTTC

d_gene: -
abundance: many
j_gene: TRBJ1-1
v_gene: TRBV25-1
CDR3aa: CASSESREFAEAFF
CDR3nt: TGTGCCAGCAGTGAATCCCGCGAGTTTGCTGAAGCTTTCTTT

d_gene: TRBD2
abundance: many
j_gene: TRBJ2-1
v_gene: TRBV7-3
CDR3aa: CASSPGRTSDEQFF
CDR3nt: TGTGCCAGCAGCCCAGGGCGGACTAGCGATGAGCAGTTCTTC

d_gene: -
abundance: many
j_gene: TRBJ2-6
v_gene: TRBV10-3
CDR3aa: CAIREGSGANVLTF
CDR3nt: TGTGCCATCAGGGAGGGATCTGGGGCCAACGTCCTGACTTTC

d_gene: TRBD1
abundance: many
j_gene: TRBJ1-2
v_gene: TRBV20-1
CDR3aa: CSADAPLSTGTGVVGYTF
CDR3nt: TGCAGTGCCGACGCCCCTCTGTCCACCGGGACAGGGGTAGTGGGCTACACCTTC

d_gene: TRBD1
abundance: many
j_gene: TRBJ1-6
v_gene: TRBV7-3
CDR3aa: CASSSGQGHSPLHF
CDR3nt: TGTGCCAGCAGCTCCGGACAGGGGCATTCACCCCTCCACTTT

d_gene: -
abundance: many
j_gene: TRBJ2-2
v_gene: TRBV9
CDR3aa: CASSTGTRELFF
CDR3nt: TGTGCCAGCAGCACCGGGACCAGGGAGCTGTTTTTT

d_gene: -
abundance: many
j_gene: TRBJ2-7
v_gene: TRBV15
CDR3aa: CATSRRAGSSYEQYF
CDR3nt: TGTGCCACCAGCAGGAGGGCAGGGAGCTCCTACGAGCAGTACTTC

d_gene: -
abundance: many
j_gene: TRBJ2-3
v_gene: TRBV29-1
CDR3aa: CSVPGGPDTQYF
CDR3nt: TGCAGCGTCCCTGGGGGCCCAGATACGCAGTATTTT

d_gene: -
abundance: many
j_gene: TRBJ2-7
v_gene: TRBV14
CDR3aa: CASSQGGFGSYEQYF
CDR3nt: TGTGCCAGCAGCCAAGGGGGCTTCGGCTCCTACGAGCAGTACTTC

d_gene: TRBD1
abundance: many
j_gene: TRBJ1-1
v_gene: TRBV7-7
CDR3aa: CASSLTVTGEAFF
CDR3nt: TGTGCTAGCAGCCTGACAGTGACAGGGGAAGCTTTCTTT

d_gene: -
abundance: -
j_gene: TRBJ1-1
v_gene: TRBV10-1
CDR3aa: CASRPGTANTEAFF
CDR3nt: TGCGCCAGCAGACCCGGGACGGCGAACACTGAAGCTTTCTTT

d_gene: -
abundance: -
j_gene: TRBJ1-2
v_gene: TRBV5-5
CDR3aa: CASSLSMTDYGYTF
CDR3nt: TGTGCCAGCAGCTTGTCGATGACGGATTATGGCTACACCTTC

d_gene: -
abundance: many
j_gene: TRBJ1-1
v_gene: TRBV29-1
CDR3aa: CSVRRELNTEAFF
CDR3nt: TGCAGCGTACGGAGGGAATTGAACACTGAAGCTTTCTTT

d_gene: -
abundance: -
j_gene: TRBJ2-5
v_gene: TRBV20-1
CDR3aa: CSTTSGRDGETQYF
CDR3nt: TGCAGTACAACCTCCGGGAGAGATGGGGAGACCCAGTACTTC

d_gene: -
abundance: many
j_gene: TRBJ2-3
v_gene: TRBV20-1
CDR3aa: CSAETGDTQYF
CDR3nt: TGCAGTGCGGAGACTGGAGATACGCAGTATTTT